This is a list of T cell receptor beta chains from one sample in a study of vaccination and CD4 T cells after COVID-19. TCRdb recomputed calls from the PCR reads with MiXCR, one row per CDR3 protein. The data show approximately 8,800 distinct CDR3 sequences, roughly 38% seen once. No cognate antigen is known for these TCRs. Sequences were obtained from CD4+ T cells from blood, cultured in vitro. These receptors were obtained from a human donor in good health. CDR3s include the opening cysteine and the closing phenylalanine or tryptophan.

v_call: TRBV7-8
j_call: TRBJ2-7
cdr3_length: 16
cdr3_aa: CASSSSTSGLPYEQYF

v_call: TRBV6-4
j_call: TRBJ1-2
cdr3_length: 14
cdr3_aa: CASSMDGGNYGYTF

v_call: TRBV7-9
j_call: TRBJ1-1
cdr3_length: 10
cdr3_aa: CASSQAEAFF

v_call: TRBV27
j_call: TRBJ2-7
cdr3_length: 14
cdr3_aa: CASSLSTISYEQYF

v_call: TRBV27
j_call: TRBJ2-4
cdr3_length: 17
cdr3_aa: CASSLSGSGLAKNIQYF

v_call: TRBV20-1
j_call: TRBJ1-2
cdr3_length: 13
cdr3_aa: CSASGGTDYGYTF

v_call: TRBV4-1
j_call: TRBJ2-1
cdr3_length: 16
cdr3_aa: CASSQGRGGSYNEQFF

v_call: TRBV6-2/TRBV6-3
j_call: TRBJ2-2
cdr3_length: 15
cdr3_aa: CASSILRANTGELFF

v_call: TRBV20-1
j_call: TRBJ2-5
cdr3_length: 12
cdr3_aa: CSASRSGETQYF

v_call: TRBV20-1
j_call: TRBJ1-1
cdr3_length: 15
cdr3_aa: CSASPWDNLNTEAFF

v_call: TRBV20-1
j_call: TRBJ2-3
cdr3_length: 12
cdr3_aa: CSAVGTTDTQYF